The rows below give T cell receptor beta chains drawn from one sample of a study of blood T cell repertoires in COVID-19. The table came from immunoSEQ multiplex PCR; TCRdb's copy has only in-frame clones and leaves some out. This sample has 150,000 to 200,000 clones, with around 85% found just once. Sequenced: peripheral blood. These receptor sequences come from a man aged 55 to 70 with acute or convalescent COVID-19. Both conserved end residues are part of each CDR3. D genes are given only for firm matches. Size tells how often a clone was seen (once, few, many) or the class of an expanded clone, and some rows leave it out.

j_call v_call d_call cdr3_length clone_size cdr3_nt cdr3_aa
TRBJ2-1 TRBV9 TRBD1 16 . TGTGCCAGCAGCGTAGAGGGACAGGGGGCTAAAAATGAGCAGTTCTTC CASSVEGQGAKNEQFF
TRBJ2-7 TRBV6-6 TRBD2 15 few TGTGCCAGCAGTTCCAGCGGGACTAGCGGGATCGAGCAGTACTTC CASSSSGTSGIEQYF
TRBJ1-5 TRBV24-1 . 13 . TGTGCCACCAGTGATCGAGAGGGACAGCCCCAGCATTTT CATSDREGQPQHF
TRBJ2-7 TRBV5-4 . 13 . TGTGCCACCTCCCAGGTCGGGACAAAGTTCGAGTACTTC CATSQVGTKFEYF
TRBJ2-6 TRBV5-1 . 15 . TGCGCCAGCAGCACAGAGCCCTCTGGGGCCAACGTCCTGACTTTC CASSTEPSGANVLTF
TRBJ2-1 TRBV21-1 . 13 . TGTGCCAGCCCCCCTAGAGCCTACAATGAGCAGTTCTTC CASPPRAYNEQFF
TRBJ1-2 TRBV4-3 TRBD1 17 . TGCGCCAGCAGCCAAGCACTGGGACAGGAAAAGATCTATGGCTACACCTTC CASSQALGQEKIYGYTF
TRBJ1-4 TRBV18 . 14 once TGTGCCAGCTCACCGCTAGCGGATAATGAAAAACTGTTTTTT CASSPLADNEKLFF
TRBJ2-3 TRBV28 . 14 . TGTGCCAGCAGTCCTCGGACAGGGAGGGGGGGGAAGTATTTT CASSPRTGRGGKYF
TRBJ1-1 TRBV15 . 13 . TGTGCCACCAGGGGGAGGGCTGGCACTGAAGCTTTCTTT CATRGRAGTEAFF
TRBJ2-3 TRBV27 TRBD1 15 . TGTGCCAGCAGGCAGGAGGACAGGGACCCAGATACGCAGTATTTT CASRQEDRDPDTQYF